Below are 2 T cell receptor beta chains sequenced from a single sample in a study of blood T cell repertoires in COVID-19. Using immunoSEQ multiplex PCR, the repertoire was profiled, and TCRdb retains in-frame clones only, with some absent. Seen here are just over 50,000 clones, 65% to 90% observed once, and the top ten hold 14%. Source material: peripheral blood. All receptors derive from a man between 65 and 85 years old with acute or convalescent COVID-19.

CDR3 loop: CASSQGSGVGDTQYF. CDR3 DNA sequence: TGTGCCAGCAGCCAAGGTTCAGGGGTGGGAGATACGCAGTATTTT. The chain carries TRBV3-1 (or the pseudogene TRBV3-2) and TRBJ2-3; a possible D gene is TRBD1 (6 bases). Germline assignment: CDR1 LGHDT and CDR2 YNNKEL (reference sequence). V lost 1 base to trimming and J lost 5 bases, with 13 bases between them. The CDR3 is 15 amino acids.

J is TRBJ2-7 and V is TRBV7-2, with TRBD1 matching 9 bases. With V trimmed by 1 base and J by 0 bases, 1 base remained unmatched. There are 15 residues in the CDR3. Germline CDR1 is SGHTA and CDR2 is FQGNSA. Here the CDR3 DNA reads TGTGCCAGCAGCTTAGGACAGGGGGTCTCCTACGAGCAGTACGTC. It yields the protein CASSLGQGVSYEQYV.